This T cell receptor (beta chain) is from a study of CD8 T cells in ankylosing spondylitis. Quantitative 5'-RACE with molecular barcodes produced the TCR beta libraries. TCRdb recomputed calls from the 5' RACE reads with MiXCR, one row per CDR3 protein. The sample carries roughly 700,000 distinct CDR3 sequences, roughly 19% recorded once. Study conclusions and caveats: Under 10 highly homologous variants formed a TCR beta motif that appeared characteristic of ankylosing spondylitis blood.

Turning to this clonotype: Its antigen is not known.

The V end lost 1 base, the J end lost 6 bases, and 9 bases lay between the germline ends. The CDR3 runs 13 residues. Germline assignment: CDR1 KGHSH and CDR2 LQKENI. This chain uses TRBV18 with TRBJ1-2; D gene uncertain. This clonotype originated in a male donor with ankylosing spondylitis. Sequencing was performed on blood, either unsorted or a sorted T cell fraction (not recorded which). The CDR3 DNA is TGTGCCAGCTCACCACTGGTCACAGATGGCTACACCTTC. It yields the protein CASSPLVTDGYTF. Variable domain in full (rest from reference TRBV18 and TRBJ1-2): NAGVMQNPRHLVRRRGQEARLRCSPMKGHSHVYWYRQLPEEGLKFMVYLQKENIIDESGMPKERFSAEFPKEGPSILRIQQVVRGDSAAYFCASSPLVTDGYTFGSGTRLTVV.